This T cell receptor beta chain emerged from a study of T cell responses to AZD1222 COVID-19 vaccine. As for the study in general: Second-dose recipients at about 4 or about 12 weeks were treated as one pooled group.

The CDR3 contains 15 residues. The V gene's germline CDR1 is MGHRA and CDR2 YSYEKL. The V end was cut by 1 base, the J end by 5 bases, with 12 bases between. Study-wide results and limits: Donor demographics were predominantly white British with a female majority; clonal diversity may be underestimated. Epitopes outside B.1.351 and B.1.1.7 mutated regions reportedly drew nearly half of spike TCRs.

Details on this clone: Antigen unknown.

Only in-frame clones appear in the TCRdb table, and some are missing; sequencing was by immunoSEQ multiplex PCR. The sample records 100,000 to 150,000 clones, 88% being singletons. This clonotype was sampled from an adult in good health. The source was peripheral blood, collected on day 0 of AZD1222 vaccination. The V and J genes are TRBV4-1 and TRBJ2-1; perhaps TRBD1 as D (5 bases). CDR3: CASSQGVRTNNEQFF. The DNA for the CDR3 is TGCGCCAGCAGCCAAGGGGTCCGGACAAACAATGAGCAGTTCTTC.